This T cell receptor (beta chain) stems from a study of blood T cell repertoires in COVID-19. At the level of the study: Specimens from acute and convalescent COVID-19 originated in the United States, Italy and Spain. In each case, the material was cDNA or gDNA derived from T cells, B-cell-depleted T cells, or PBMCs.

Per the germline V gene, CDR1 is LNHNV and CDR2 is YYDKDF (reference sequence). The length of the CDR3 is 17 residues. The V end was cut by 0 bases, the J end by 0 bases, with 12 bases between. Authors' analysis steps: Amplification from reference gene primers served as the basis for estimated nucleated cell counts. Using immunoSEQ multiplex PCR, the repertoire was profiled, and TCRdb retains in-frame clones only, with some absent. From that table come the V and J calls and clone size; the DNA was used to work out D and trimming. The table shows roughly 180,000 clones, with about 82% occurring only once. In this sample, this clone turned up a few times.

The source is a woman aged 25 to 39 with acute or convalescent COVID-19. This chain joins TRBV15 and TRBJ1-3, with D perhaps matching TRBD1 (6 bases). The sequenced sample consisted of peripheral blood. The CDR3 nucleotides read TGTGCCACCAGCAGAGAAAGGGACACGGTCTCTGGAAACACCATATATTTT. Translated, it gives CATSRERDTVSGNTIYF.